The 26 T cell receptor beta chains reported below all come from one sample, sequenced in a study of cytomegalovirus exposure and HLA in healthy donors. PCR employed 60 Vbeta and 13 Jbeta primers. TCRdb keeps only in-frame clones here, not all; method: immunoSEQ multiplex PCR. The top ten hold roughly 47% of the sample, which has under 80,000 clones, about four fifths seen once. The material sequenced was PBMCs. The receptors were gathered from a man in his fifties or sixties in good health and CMV-seropositive.

This clone appeared once. The chain joins TRBV4-2 to TRBJ2-1, with 11 bases that match TRBD1. Losses at the gene ends were 6 bases for V and 9 bases for J; bases not matched to a gene: 13. CDR3 length: 16 residues. Germline CDR1 LGHNA, CDR2 YNFKEQ. DNA of the CDR3: TGTGCCAGCAGTCCCGCCCCCGGACAGGGGGCCGGTGAGCAGTTCTTC. Its translation is CASSPAPGQGAGEQFF.

This chain joins TRBV30 and TRBJ2-5; 16 positions match TRBD2. The V gene's germline CDR1 is GTSNPN and CDR2 SVGIG (reference sequence). The junction had 6 bases not matched to a gene; V was cut back by 0 bases and J by 5 bases. This CDR3 region has 17 residues. Here the CDR3 reads CAWSVGTSGREGETQYF. The CDR3 DNA reads as TGTGCCTGGAGTGTTGGGACTAGCGGGAGGGAGGGGGAGACCCAGTACTTC.

The V gene is TRBV29-1, the J gene TRBJ2-7, with TRBD1 matching 9 bases. V shed 4 bases, J shed 4 bases, and the junction held 5 bases outside the gene matches. The CDR3 is 13 residues long. Germline CDR1 and CDR2: SQVTM and ANQGSEA. The CDR3 here is CSVVGTGRYEQYF. The CDR3 DNA is TGCAGCGTTGTAGGGACAGGGAGGTACGAGCAGTACTTC.

The chain has TRBV2 and TRBJ1-1; the D gene is possibly TRBD1 (5 bases). CDR1 and CDR2 from the germline V gene are SNHLY and FYNNEI. The CDR3 runs to 13 residues. Trimming took 8 bases from V and 3 from J, leaving 13 bases between them. The CDR3 sequence: CASGWGRDTEAFF. CDR3 in DNA: TGTGCCAGCGGGTGGGGGAGGGACACTGAAGCTTTCTTT.

The chain employs TRBV18 and TRBJ2-7, with D perhaps TRBD1 (5 bases). Germline values: CDR1 KGHSH, CDR2 LQKENI. Trimming stripped 3 bases from V and 6 bases from J, with 21 bases between. The length of the CDR3 is 16 residues. The CDR3 sequence: CASSPPSWGGALEQYF. The CDR3 DNA sequence: TGTGCCAGCTCACCCCCGTCATGGGGTGGGGCCCTCGAGCAGTACTTC. The full variable domain, rest sourced from reference TRBV18 and TRBJ2-7, is NAGVMQNPRHLVRRRGQEARLRCSPMKGHSHVYWYRQLPEEGLKFMVYLQKENIIDESGMPKERFSAEFPKEGPSILRIQQVVRGDSAAYFCASSPPSWGGALEQYFGPGTRLTVT.

The rearrangement joins TRBV28 to TRBJ1-3; D gene ambiguous. The CDR3 is 16 residues long. V dropped 2 bases and J dropped 0 bases, with 11 bases sitting between them. CDR1 is MDHEN and CDR2 is SYDVKM in the germline V gene. CDR3 sequence (DNA): TGTGCCAGCAGTTTACAACAGTCTTACTCTGGAAACACCATATATTTT. This gives the protein CASSLQQSYSGNTIYF.

The chain carries TRBV5-1 and TRBJ1-1, with D maybe TRBD1 (6 bases). CDR1 is SGHRS and CDR2 is YFSETQ in the germline V gene. This CDR3 is built from 13 residues. The germline V and J ends were trimmed by 4 bases and 3 bases, with 10 bases remaining between them. The CDR3 coding sequence is TGCGCCAGCAGCCTGACAGGTTACACTGAAGCTTTCTTT. Amino acids: CASSLTGYTEAFF.

The rearrangement uses TRBV6-6 and TRBJ2-3; the match to TRBD2 covers 7 bases. Germline V gene sequence: CDR1 MNHNY, CDR2 SVGAGI (reference sequence). V lost 4 bases, J lost 8 bases, and 9 bases stayed unmatched. CDR3 length equals 14 residues. CDR3 amino acids: CASSSTSTGGTQYF. For the CDR3, the DNA is TGTGCCAGCAGTTCAACCTCTACGGGGGGTACGCAGTATTTT.

This chain connects TRBV19 to TRBJ1-5; D possibly corresponds to TRBD1 (6 bases). CDR1 and CDR2 from the germline V gene are LNHDA and SQIVND (reference sequence). The CDR3 covers 17 residues. Trimming took off 3 bases at V and 6 bases at J, with 21 bases between the two ends. The CDR3 reads CASSISWGRGYGQPQHF. DNA of the CDR3: TGTGCCAGTAGTATTAGTTGGGGGCGCGGCTACGGTCAGCCCCAGCATTTT.

As concerns this clone: It is likely a read error, because the conserved phenylalanine at the end of the CDR3 is missing. The rearrangement links TRBV30 to TRBJ1-1; D may be TRBD1 (5 bases). Per germline, CDR1 GTSNPN and CDR2 SVGIG (reference sequence). Trimming took 8 bases from V and 6 from J, leaving 19 bases between them. CDR3 size: 13 residues. The CDR3 region has the DNA TGTGCCCTATCGGTAGGGGTAAACGCTGAAGCTTTCTTG. Residues: CALSVGVNAEAFL.

The chain recombines TRBV7-9 with TRBJ1-2; possible D gene TRBD1, 5 bases. V gave up 2 bases and J gave up 0 bases, with 10 bases separating them. The germline V gene encodes CDR1 SEHNR and CDR2 FQNEAQ (reference sequence). The CDR3 is 15 residues long. The CDR3 here is CASSLTAGTNYGYTF. The CDR3 DNA sequence: TGTGCCAGCAGCTTAACGGCAGGGACTAACTATGGCTACACCTTC.

The chain has TRBV9 and TRBJ2-5, with TRBD2 matching over 8 bases. The CDR3 is 14 residues long. The ends lost 2 bases at V and 4 bases at J; junction bases unmatched: 4. Germline lookup yields CDR1 SGDLS and CDR2 YYNGEE. This CDR3 reads CASSVGGAVETQYF. CDR3 coding DNA: TGTGCCAGCAGCGTCGGGGGGGCTGTAGAGACCCAGTACTTC.

V and J are TRBV4-1 and TRBJ1-4, with D possibly TRBD1 on 5 matching bases. Deletions cut 0 bases from V and 7 bases from J, with 12 bases between. CDR3 size: 15 residues. Per germline, CDR1 MGHRA and CDR2 YSYEKL. As DNA, the CDR3 is TGCGCCAGCAGCCAAGATCCCGGGGGGAGTGAAAAACTGTTTTTT. It specifies CASSQDPGGSEKLFF.

The genes are TRBV7-3 and TRBJ1-3; the D gene is possibly TRBD1 (5 bases). V lost 0 bases and J lost 0, with 9 bases in between. CDR1 is SGHTA, CDR2 FQGTGA, per germline. CDR3 length equals 16 residues. The CDR3 reads CASSLTEGDSGNTIYF. CDR3 nucleotides: TGTGCCAGCAGCTTAACCGAAGGGGACTCTGGAAACACCATATATTTT.

V usage is TRBV10-2 and J usage is TRBJ1-1; maybe TRBD1 (5 bases). Germline lookup yields CDR1 WSHSY and CDR2 SAAADI. This CDR3 has 13 residues. The V and J ends lost 4 bases and 1 base respectively, with 7 bases between them. As DNA, the CDR3 is TGCGCCAGCAGTGTTAGGGGGAACACTGAAGCTTTCTTT. As protein: CASSVRGNTEAFF.

The CDR3 is CASSPQGADGYTF. CDR3 in DNA: TGTGCCAGCTCACCACAAGGGGCGGATGGCTACACCTTC. This sequence joins TRBV18 and TRBJ1-2; D may be TRBD1 (5 bases). The length of the CDR3 is 13 residues. Trimming shortened V by 1 base and J by 6 bases, and 9 bases separated the two germline ends. CDR1 is KGHSH, CDR2 LQKENI, per germline.

The gene calls are TRBV7-9 and TRBJ1-5; D is possibly TRBD1 (6 bases). The ends were cut back, 5 bases at V and 3 bases at J, with 11 bases in the middle. The CDR3 runs 14 residues. Germline CDR1 SEHNR, CDR2 FQNEAQ (reference sequence). CDR3 sequence (DNA): TGTGCCAGCAGCACAGGACAGCCCAATCAGCCCCAGCATTTT. As protein: CASSTGQPNQPQHF.

This clone showed up just a few times. CDR3 in amino acids: CSAQGGGGATSYNEQFF. The CDR3 DNA follows: TGCAGCGCGCAGGGGGGCGGGGGGGCTACTTCCTACAATGAGCAGTTCTTC. This chain links TRBV29-1 with TRBJ2-1; 9 bases map to TRBD2. With V trimmed by 7 bases and J by 1 base, 14 bases remained unmatched. The CDR3 spans 17 residues. Per the germline V gene, CDR1 is SQVTM and CDR2 is ANQGSEA.

This chain links TRBV2 with TRBJ1-1; D is unclear. V was pared by 9 bases and J by 0 bases, with 17 bases between. Germline CDR1 reads SNHLY; CDR2 reads FYNNEI. CDR3 length: 15 residues. The CDR3 region is CASAREIYMNTEAFF. As DNA, the CDR3 is TGTGCCAGTGCCCGGGAGATTTACATGAACACTGAAGCTTTCTTT.

This chain joins TRBV19 and TRBJ2-2; 10 positions agree with TRBD2. This CDR3 has 14 amino acids. CDR1 and CDR2 from the germline V gene are LNHDA and SQIVND (reference sequence). This chain's CDR3 is CALKAGGGVGELFF. The CDR3 DNA follows: TGTGCTTTGAAAGCGGGAGGGGGCGTCGGGGAGCTGTTTTTT.

The chain employs TRBV11-1 and TRBJ1-1; tentative D call: TRBD1 (6 bases). Trimming shortened V by 3 bases and J by 7 bases, and 18 bases separated the two germline ends. Germline assignment: CDR1 SGHAT and CDR2 FQDESV (reference sequence). The CDR3 is 15 amino acids. The CDR3 here is CASSLGGARRNEAFF. In DNA, the CDR3 is TGTGCCAGCAGCTTGGGGGGGGCCAGGAGGAATGAAGCTTTCTTT.

This chain uses TRBV4-2 with TRBJ2-1, with 12 positions matching TRBD1. V was pared by 5 bases and J by 6 bases, with 5 bases of the junction left unmatched. Looked up from germline, CDR1 is LGHNA and CDR2 is YNFKEQ. The CDR3 covers 15 residues. As DNA, the CDR3 is TGTGCCAGCAGCTCCGGGACAGGGGGCCGCAATGAGCAGTTCTTC. Amino acid sequence: CASSSGTGGRNEQFF.

Concerning this clone itself: This is likely a read error, given that the CDR3 carries no conserved phenylalanine or tryptophan at its end. V is TRBV30 and J is TRBJ1-5; 7 positions match TRBD1. Germline CDR1 GTSNPN, CDR2 SVGIG (reference sequence). The CDR3 runs 16 residues. The CDR3 DNA follows: TGTGACTGGAGTGTTACGGGACAGTCGATCAATCAGCCCCAGCATTTG. This sequence encodes CDWSVTGQSINQPQHL.

The chain is built from TRBV28 and TRBJ2-7; D is undetermined. The CDR3 is made up of 12 amino acids. Germline lookup yields CDR1 MDHEN and CDR2 SYDVKM. Between the trimmed V and J ends, which lost 5 bases and 0 bases, there was a span of 5 bases. CDR3 in amino acids: CASSPHSYEQYF. Written as DNA, the CDR3 is TGTGCCAGCAGTCCCCACTCCTACGAGCAGTACTTC.

J is TRBJ1-4 and V is TRBV6-1; tentatively, D is TRBD1 (6 bases). CDR3 length: 14 residues. Trimming took off 6 bases at V and 5 bases at J, with 13 bases between the two ends. CDR1 is MNHNS, CDR2 SASEGT, per germline. The CDR3, as DNA: TGTGCCAGCAGGGGCAGGGGAGGGAATGAAAAACTGTTTTTT. It specifies CASRGRGGNEKLFF.

The CDR3 bases are TGTGCCAGCAGCTTCTCCGGGGGGGCGGGAACGCAGTATTTT. It translates to CASSFSGGAGTQYF. This chain uses TRBV11-2 with TRBJ2-3; TRBD2 agrees at 8 bases. After removal of 3 bases from V and 9 bases from J, the junction contained 8 bases not matched to a gene. From germline, CDR1 is SGHAT and CDR2 FQNNGV. The CDR3 length is 14 residues.